These T cell receptor beta chains were read from a single sample in a study of beta chain features in type 1 diabetes. TCRdb keeps only in-frame clones here, not all; method: immunoSEQ multiplex PCR. The data hold under 50,000 clones, with over 50% observed a single time. The sample was Tregs from blood. The receptors here all came from a woman aged 18-29 years in good health. Each CDR3 is given with its conserved first and last residue. D genes are given only for firm matches. Clone size is stated in some rows and not others, as once, few, many or a class when expanded.

J gene: TRBJ2-7; clone size: NA; D gene: TRBD2; V gene: TRBV10-3; CDR3 protein: CAISATGTSPYEQYF; CDR3 DNA: TGTGCCATCAGTGCTACAGGGACTAGCCCGTACGAGCAGTACTTC
J gene: TRBJ1-1; clone size: NA; D gene: NA; V gene: TRBV11-2; CDR3 protein: CASSPQTVNTEAFF; CDR3 DNA: TGTGCCAGCAGCCCCCAGACAGTAAACACTGAAGCTTTCTTT
J gene: TRBJ2-7; clone size: few; D gene: TRBD2; V gene: TRBV7-2; CDR3 protein: CASTQWEGKSYEQYF; CDR3 DNA: TGTGCCAGCACCCAGTGGGAGGGAAAGTCCTACGAGCAGTACTTC
J gene: TRBJ1-5; clone size: few; D gene: NA; V gene: TRBV4-2; CDR3 protein: CASSLGRVGQPQHF; CDR3 DNA: TGTGCCAGCAGCCTGGGGAGGGTGGGTCAGCCCCAGCATTTT
J gene: TRBJ2-3; clone size: few; D gene: TRBD2; V gene: TRBV5-1; CDR3 protein: CASGGTSVSDTQYF; CDR3 DNA: TGCGCCAGCGGCGGGACTAGCGTCTCAGATACGCAGTATTTT
J gene: TRBJ2-7; clone size: NA; D gene: TRBD2; V gene: TRBV18; CDR3 protein: CASSRLAGENEQYF; CDR3 DNA: TGTGCCAGCTCACGCCTAGCGGGAGAAAACGAGCAGTACTTC
J gene: TRBJ1-1; clone size: NA; D gene: NA; V gene: TRBV15; CDR3 protein: CATSRDIALGNTEAFF; CDR3 DNA: TGTGCCACCAGCAGAGATATAGCCCTGGGGAACACTGAAGCTTTCTTT
J gene: TRBJ1-1; clone size: few; D gene: NA; V gene: TRBV14; CDR3 protein: CASSQDATAGRVGVTEAFF; CDR3 DNA: TGTGCCAGCAGCCAAGATGCTACGGCTGGAAGAGTCGGGGTCACTGAAGCTTTCTTT
J gene: TRBJ2-1; clone size: NA; D gene: NA; V gene: TRBV6-1; CDR3 protein: CASSDPTPEEQFF; CDR3 DNA: TGTGCCAGCAGTGATCCGACTCCTGAGGAGCAGTTCTTC
J gene: TRBJ2-7; clone size: few; D gene: TRBD1; V gene: TRBV19; CDR3 protein: CASSSRDRLYEQYF; CDR3 DNA: TGTGCCAGTAGTAGCCGGGACAGACTCTACGAGCAGTACTTC
J gene: TRBJ2-3; clone size: NA; D gene: NA; V gene: TRBV7-9; CDR3 protein: CASSLFGETDTQYF; CDR3 DNA: TGTGCCAGCAGCTTATTTGGGGAGACAGATACGCAGTATTTT
J gene: TRBJ2-7; clone size: NA; D gene: NA; V gene: TRBV25-1; CDR3 protein: CASSEFGSGSSYEQYF; CDR3 DNA: TGTGCCAGCAGTGAATTTGGTAGCGGAAGCTCCTACGAGCAGTACTTC
J gene: TRBJ1-2; clone size: NA; D gene: NA; V gene: TRBV7-9; CDR3 protein: CASSLADGYTF; CDR3 DNA: TGTGCCAGCAGCTTAGCCGATGGCTACACCTTC
J gene: TRBJ2-7; clone size: NA; D gene: TRBD2; V gene: TRBV28; CDR3 protein: CASSRPVGAGGNYEQYF; CDR3 DNA: TGTGCCAGCAGTCGCCCCGTGGGGGCGGGAGGGAACTACGAGCAGTACTTC
J gene: TRBJ1-1; clone size: once; D gene: NA; V gene: TRBV5-1; CDR3 protein: CASTRGGVITEAFF; CDR3 DNA: TGCGCCAGCACCCGGGGGGGGGTGATCACTGAAGCTTTCTTT
J gene: TRBJ2-1; clone size: NA; D gene: TRBD2; V gene: TRBV28; CDR3 protein: CASSLQGLAQFF; CDR3 DNA: TGTGCCAGCAGTTTACAGGGACTAGCACAGTTCTTC
J gene: TRBJ2-4; clone size: NA; D gene: NA; V gene: TRBV6-6; CDR3 protein: CATEHEVAKNIQYF; CDR3 DNA: TGTGCCACAGAGCACGAGGTAGCCAAAAACATTCAGTACTTC
J gene: TRBJ2-7; clone size: NA; D gene: TRBD1; V gene: TRBV7-8; CDR3 protein: CASSFGTGTGEQYF; CDR3 DNA: TGTGCCAGCAGCTTCGGGACAGGGACGGGCGAGCAGTACTTC